The clone carrying this TCR beta chain came up many times. The library targeted TCRbeta and was prepared with unique molecular identifiers. MiXCR, applied by TCRdb to the PCR reads, yields one record per CDR3 protein. The sample includes 200,000 to 250,000 distinct CDR3 sequences, 11% seen only once; the top ten take roughly 27%. This sample was included in a study of T-cell reconstitution after alpha-beta-depleted transplantation in children. This CDR3 region has 16 residues. Germline V CDR1 and CDR2: SNHLY, FYNNEI. With V trimmed by 1 base and J by 3 bases, 8 bases remained unmatched. This specimen consisted of PBMCs, obtained before TCRalphabeta/CD19-depleted stem cell transplant. The sequence derives from a child less than two years old with acute myeloid leukemia, due to receive a stem cell transplant. V usage is TRBV2 and J usage is TRBJ2-7; 8 nucleotides match TRBD2. This CDR3 is CASSEVRTSSFYEQYF. CDR3 DNA sequence: TGTGCCAGCAGTGAAGTGAGGACTAGCAGTTTCTACGAGCAGTACTTC.